This T cell receptor (beta chain) was observed in a study of OX40 agonist ivuxolimab in advanced cancers. This table comes from immunoSEQ multiplex PCR, and its TCRdb copy is limited to in-frame clones, with some not included. The sample consists of 23,000 or so clones, around 83% of them appearing once. The germline V gene has CDR1 GTSNPN and CDR2 SVGIG (reference sequence). V was trimmed by 1 base and J by 3 bases, leaving 4 bases between them. The CDR3 extends over 11 amino acids. This receptor was taken from an adult with an advanced solid tumor such as melanoma, head and neck, liver or kidney cancer. V and J are TRBV30 and TRBJ2-7; D is unresolved. Sequenced material: CD4+ or CD8+ T cells sorted from blood, taken in a trial of the OX40 agonist ivuxolimab. For the CDR3, the DNA is TGTGCCTGGAGTGACAGCTACGAGCAGTACTTC. Amino acid sequence: CAWSDSYEQYF.